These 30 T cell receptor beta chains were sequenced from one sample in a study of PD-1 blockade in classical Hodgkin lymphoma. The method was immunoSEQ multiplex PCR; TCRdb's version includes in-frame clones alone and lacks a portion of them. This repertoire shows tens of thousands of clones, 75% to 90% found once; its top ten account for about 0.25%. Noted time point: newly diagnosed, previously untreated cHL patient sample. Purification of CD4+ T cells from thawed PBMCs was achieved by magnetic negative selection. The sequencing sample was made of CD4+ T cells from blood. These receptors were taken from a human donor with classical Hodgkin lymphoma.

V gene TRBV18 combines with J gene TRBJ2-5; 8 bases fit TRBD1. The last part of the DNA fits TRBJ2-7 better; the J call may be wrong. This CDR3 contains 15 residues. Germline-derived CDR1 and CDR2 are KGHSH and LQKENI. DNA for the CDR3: TGTGCCAGCTCACCACCGGCCAGGGGGCAGAACGAGCAGTACTTC. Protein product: CASSPPARGQNEQYF.

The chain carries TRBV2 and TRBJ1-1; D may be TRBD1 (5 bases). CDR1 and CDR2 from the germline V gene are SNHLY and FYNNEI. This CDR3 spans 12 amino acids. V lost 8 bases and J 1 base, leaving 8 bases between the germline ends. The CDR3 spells CASCRENTEAFF. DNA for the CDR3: TGTGCCAGCTGCAGGGAGAACACTGAAGCTTTCTTT.

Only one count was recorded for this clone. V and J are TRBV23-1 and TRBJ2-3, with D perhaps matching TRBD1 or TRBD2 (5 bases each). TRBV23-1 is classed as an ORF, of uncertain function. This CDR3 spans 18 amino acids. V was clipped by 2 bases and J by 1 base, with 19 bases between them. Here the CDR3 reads CASSQGSDRGRGTDTQYF. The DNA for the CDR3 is TGCGCCAGCAGTCAAGGGTCAGACCGGGGCAGGGGCACAGATACGCAGTATTTT.

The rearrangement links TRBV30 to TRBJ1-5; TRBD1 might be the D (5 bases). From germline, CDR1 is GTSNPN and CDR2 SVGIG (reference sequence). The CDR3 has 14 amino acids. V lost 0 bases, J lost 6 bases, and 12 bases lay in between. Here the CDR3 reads CAWSVGTLSQPQHF. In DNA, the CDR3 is TGTGCCTGGAGTGTTGGGACTCTTAGTCAGCCCCAGCATTTT.

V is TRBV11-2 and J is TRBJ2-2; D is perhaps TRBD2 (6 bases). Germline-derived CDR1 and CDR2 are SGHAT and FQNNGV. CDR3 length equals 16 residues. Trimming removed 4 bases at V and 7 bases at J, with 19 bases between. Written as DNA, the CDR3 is TGTGCCAGCAGCTCCCAGCGGGCCGGATACATCGGGGAGCTGTTTTTT. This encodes CASSSQRAGYIGELFF. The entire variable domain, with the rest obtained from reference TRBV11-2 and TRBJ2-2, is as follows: EAGVAQSPRYKIIEKRQSVAFWCNPISGHATLYWYQQILGQGPKLLIQFQNNGVVDDSQLPKDRFSAERLKGVDSTLKIQPAKLEDSAVYLCASSSQRAGYIGELFFGEGSRLTVL.

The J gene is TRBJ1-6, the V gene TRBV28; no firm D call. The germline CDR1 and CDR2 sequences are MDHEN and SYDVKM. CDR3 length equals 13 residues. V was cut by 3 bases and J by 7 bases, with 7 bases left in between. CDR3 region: CASSFRGNSPLHF. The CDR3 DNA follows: TGTGCCAGCAGTTTCCGGGGAAATTCACCCCTCCACTTT.

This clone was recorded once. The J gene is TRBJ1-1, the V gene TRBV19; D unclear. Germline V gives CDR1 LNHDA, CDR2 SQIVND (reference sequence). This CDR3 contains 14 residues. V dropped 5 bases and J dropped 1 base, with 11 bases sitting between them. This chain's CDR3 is CASSGDRRNTEAFF. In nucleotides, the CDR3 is TGTGCCAGTAGTGGTGACCGCCGGAACACTGAAGCTTTCTTT.

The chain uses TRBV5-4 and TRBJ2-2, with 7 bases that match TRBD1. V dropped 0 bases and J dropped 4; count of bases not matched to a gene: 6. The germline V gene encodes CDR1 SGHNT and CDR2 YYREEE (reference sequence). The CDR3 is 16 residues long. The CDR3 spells CASSLGSGTATGELFF. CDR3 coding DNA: TGTGCCAGCAGCTTGGGGTCCGGGACAGCCACCGGGGAGCTGTTTTTT.

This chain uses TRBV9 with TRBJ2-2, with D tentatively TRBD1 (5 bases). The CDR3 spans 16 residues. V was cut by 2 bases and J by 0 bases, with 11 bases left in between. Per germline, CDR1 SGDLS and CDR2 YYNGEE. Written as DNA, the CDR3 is TGTGCCAGCAGCGTGACAGACTCAACGAACACCGGGGAGCTGTTTTTT. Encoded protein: CASSVTDSTNTGELFF. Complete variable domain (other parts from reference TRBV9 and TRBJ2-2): DSGVTQTPKHLITATGQRVTLRCSPRSGDLSVYWYQQSLDQGLQFLIQYYNGEERAKGNILERFSAQQFPDLHSELNLSSLELGDSALYFCASSVTDSTNTGELFFGEGSRLTVL.

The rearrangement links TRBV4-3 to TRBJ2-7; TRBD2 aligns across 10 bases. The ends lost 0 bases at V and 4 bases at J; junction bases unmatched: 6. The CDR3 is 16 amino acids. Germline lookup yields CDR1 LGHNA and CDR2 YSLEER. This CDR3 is CASSQDQASGSYEQYF. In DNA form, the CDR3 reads TGCGCCAGCAGCCAAGATCAGGCTAGCGGGAGTTACGAGCAGTACTTC.

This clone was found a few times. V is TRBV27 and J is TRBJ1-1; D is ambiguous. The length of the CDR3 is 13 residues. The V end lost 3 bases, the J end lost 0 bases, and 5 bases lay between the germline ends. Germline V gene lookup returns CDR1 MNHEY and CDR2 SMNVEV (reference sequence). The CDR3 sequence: CASSLSMNTEAFF. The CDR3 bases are TGTGCCAGCAGTTTGAGCATGAACACTGAAGCTTTCTTT.

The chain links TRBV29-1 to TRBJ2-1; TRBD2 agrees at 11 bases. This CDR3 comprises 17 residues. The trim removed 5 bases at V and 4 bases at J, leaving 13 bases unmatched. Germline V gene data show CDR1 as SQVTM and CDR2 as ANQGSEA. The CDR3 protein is CSVCRLGRLAGYNEQFF. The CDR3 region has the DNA TGCAGCGTTTGCCGCCTTGGGCGACTAGCGGGATACAATGAGCAGTTCTTC.

CDR3 sequence: CASSPRVLNEQFF. CDR3 in DNA: TGTGCCAGCAGCCCACGAGTCTTAAACGAGCAGTTCTTC. The chain has TRBV11-2 and TRBJ2-1; no reliable D call. This CDR3 is 13 amino acids long. V lost 5 bases, J lost 10 bases, and 15 bases lay in between. Per the germline V gene, CDR1 is SGHAT and CDR2 is FQNNGV.

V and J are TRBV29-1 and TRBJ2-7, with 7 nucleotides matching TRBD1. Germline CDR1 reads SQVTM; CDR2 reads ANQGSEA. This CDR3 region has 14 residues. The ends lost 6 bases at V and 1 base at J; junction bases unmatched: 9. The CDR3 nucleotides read TGCAGCGTAAGACAGGGAAGAAGGTCCTACGAGCAGTACTTC. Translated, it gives CSVRQGRRSYEQYF.

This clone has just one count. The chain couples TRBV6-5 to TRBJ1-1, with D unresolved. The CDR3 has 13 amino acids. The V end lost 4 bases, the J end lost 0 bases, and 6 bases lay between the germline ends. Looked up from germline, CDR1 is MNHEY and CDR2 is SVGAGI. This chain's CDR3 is CASSFSMNTEAFF. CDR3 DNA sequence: TGTGCCAGCAGTTTTTCGATGAACACTGAAGCTTTCTTT.

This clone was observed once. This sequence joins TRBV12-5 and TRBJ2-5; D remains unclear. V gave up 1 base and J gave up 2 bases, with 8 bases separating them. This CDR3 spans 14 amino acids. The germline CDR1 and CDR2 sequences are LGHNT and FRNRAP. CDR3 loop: CASGLGATQETQYF. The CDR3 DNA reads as TGTGCTAGTGGTTTGGGGGCTACGCAAGAGACCCAGTACTTC.

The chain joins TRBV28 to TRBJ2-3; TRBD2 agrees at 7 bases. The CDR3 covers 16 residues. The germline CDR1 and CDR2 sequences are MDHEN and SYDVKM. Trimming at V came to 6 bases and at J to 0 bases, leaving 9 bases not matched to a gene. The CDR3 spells CASRQAGHPSTDTQYF. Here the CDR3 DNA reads TGTGCCAGCAGACAAGCGGGGCATCCCAGCACAGATACGCAGTATTTT.

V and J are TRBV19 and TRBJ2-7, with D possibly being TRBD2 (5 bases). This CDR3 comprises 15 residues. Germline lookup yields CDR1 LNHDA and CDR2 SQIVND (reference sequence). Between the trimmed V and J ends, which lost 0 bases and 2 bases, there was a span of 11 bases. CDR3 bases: TGTGCCAGTAGTATAGAGGCGGGCGTGGCCTACGAGCAGTACTTC. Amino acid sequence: CASSIEAGVAYEQYF.

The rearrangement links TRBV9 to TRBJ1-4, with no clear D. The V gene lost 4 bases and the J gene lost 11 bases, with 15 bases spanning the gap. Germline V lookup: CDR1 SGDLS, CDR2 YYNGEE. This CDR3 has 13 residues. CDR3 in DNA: TGTGCCAGCAGCCCTCGGTTAGGTGACAAACTGTTTTTT. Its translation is CASSPRLGDKLFF.

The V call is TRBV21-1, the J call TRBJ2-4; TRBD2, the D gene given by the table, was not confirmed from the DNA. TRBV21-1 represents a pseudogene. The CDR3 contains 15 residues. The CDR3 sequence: CASSGPGAAKNIQYF. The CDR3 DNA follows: TGTGCCAGCAGCGGGCCGGGAGCGGCCAAAAACATTCAGTACTTC.

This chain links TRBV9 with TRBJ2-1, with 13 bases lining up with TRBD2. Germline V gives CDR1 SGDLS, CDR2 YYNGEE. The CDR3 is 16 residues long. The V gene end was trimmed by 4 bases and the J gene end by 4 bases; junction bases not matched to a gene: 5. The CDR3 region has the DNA TGTGCCAGCAGCCCCGGACTAGCGGGAGCATACAATGAGCAGTTCTTC. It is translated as CASSPGLAGAYNEQFF.

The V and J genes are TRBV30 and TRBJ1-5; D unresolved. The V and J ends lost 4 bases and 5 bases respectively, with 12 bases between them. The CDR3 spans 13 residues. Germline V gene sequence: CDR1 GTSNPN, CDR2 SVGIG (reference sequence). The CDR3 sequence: CAWNPDPDQPQHF. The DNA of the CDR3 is TGTGCCTGGAACCCCGACCCGGATCAGCCCCAGCATTTT.

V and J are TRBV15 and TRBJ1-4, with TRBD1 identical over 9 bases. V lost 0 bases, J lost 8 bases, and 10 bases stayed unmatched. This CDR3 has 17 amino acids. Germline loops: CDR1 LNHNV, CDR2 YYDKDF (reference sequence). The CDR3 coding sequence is TGTGCCACCAGCAGAGATCTTTTCCGGGACAGGGTAGAAAAACTGTTTTTT. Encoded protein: CATSRDLFRDRVEKLFF. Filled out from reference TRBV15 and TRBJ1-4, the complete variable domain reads DAMVIQNPRYQVTQFGKPVTLSCSQTLNHNVMYWYQQKSSQAPKLLFHYYDKDFNNEADTPDNFQSRRPNTSFCFLDIRSPGLGDTAMYLCATSRDLFRDRVEKLFFGSGTQLSVL.

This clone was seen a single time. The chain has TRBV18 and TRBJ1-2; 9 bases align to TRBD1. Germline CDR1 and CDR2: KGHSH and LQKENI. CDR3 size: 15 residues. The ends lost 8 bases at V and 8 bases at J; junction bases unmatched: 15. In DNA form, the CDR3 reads TGTGCCAGCGCCGGGACAGGGCTTTTGACACAAGGCTACACCTTC. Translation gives CASAGTGLLTQGYTF.

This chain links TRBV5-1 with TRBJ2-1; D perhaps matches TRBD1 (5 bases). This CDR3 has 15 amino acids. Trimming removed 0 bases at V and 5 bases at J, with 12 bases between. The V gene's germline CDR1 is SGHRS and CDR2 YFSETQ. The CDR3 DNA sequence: TGCGCCAGCAGCTTGGATCAGGGTACCCACAATGAGCAGTTCTTC. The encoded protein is CASSLDQGTHNEQFF.

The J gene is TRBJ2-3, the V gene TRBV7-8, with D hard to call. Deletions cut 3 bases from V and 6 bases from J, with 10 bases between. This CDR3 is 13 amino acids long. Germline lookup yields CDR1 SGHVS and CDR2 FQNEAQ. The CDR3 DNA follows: TGTGCCAGCAGCTTTACCCCGTGGGATACGCAGTATTTT. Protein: CASSFTPWDTQYF.

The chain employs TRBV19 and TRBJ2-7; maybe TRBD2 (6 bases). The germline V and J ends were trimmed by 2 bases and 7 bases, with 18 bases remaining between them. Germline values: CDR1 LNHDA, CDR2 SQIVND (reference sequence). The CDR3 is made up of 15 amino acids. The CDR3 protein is CASSIITARRGEQYF. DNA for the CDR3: TGTGCCAGTAGTATAATCACAGCCCGACGGGGGGAGCAGTACTTC. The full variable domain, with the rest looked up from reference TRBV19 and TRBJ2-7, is DGGITQSPKYLFRKEGQNVTLSCEQNLNHDAMYWYRQDPGQGLRLIYYSQIVNDFQKGDIAEGYSVSREKKESFPLTVTSAQKNPTAFYLCASSIITARRGEQYFGPGTRLTVT.

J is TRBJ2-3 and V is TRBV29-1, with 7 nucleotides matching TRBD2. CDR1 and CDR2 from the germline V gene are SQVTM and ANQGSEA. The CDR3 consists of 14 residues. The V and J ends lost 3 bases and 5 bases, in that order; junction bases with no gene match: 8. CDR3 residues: CSVEGGRSRDTQYF. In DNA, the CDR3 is TGCAGCGTTGAGGGAGGGCGGAGTCGAGATACGCAGTATTTT.

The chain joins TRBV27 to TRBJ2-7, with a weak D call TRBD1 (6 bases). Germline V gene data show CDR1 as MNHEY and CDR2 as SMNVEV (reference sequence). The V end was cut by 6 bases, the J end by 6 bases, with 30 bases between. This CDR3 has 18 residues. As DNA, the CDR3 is TGTGCCAGCAGCCCAAAATTGGACAGCCTACCAACCCCTCTCGAGCAGTACTTC. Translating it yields CASSPKLDSLPTPLEQYF.

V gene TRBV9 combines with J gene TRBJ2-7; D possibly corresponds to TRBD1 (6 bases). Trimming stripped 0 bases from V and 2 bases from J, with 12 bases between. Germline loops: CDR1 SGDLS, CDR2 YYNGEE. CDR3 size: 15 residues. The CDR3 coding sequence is TGTGCCAGCAGCGTAGGCCGGGACACTACCTACGAGCAGTACTTC. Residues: CASSVGRDTTYEQYF.